These 22 T cell receptor beta chains came from one sample sequenced in a study of blood T cell repertoires in COVID-19. Generated by immunoSEQ multiplex PCR, the TCRdb table keeps only in-frame clones and is missing some. The sample consists of around 250,000 clones, around nine tenths of them appearing once. Sequenced sample: peripheral blood. These receptors were obtained from a woman between 35 and 50 years old who had recovered from COVID-19.

This chain uses TRBV3-1 (or the pseudogene TRBV3-2) with TRBJ2-5; 14 bases match TRBD2. There are 16 residues in the CDR3. The germline CDR1 and CDR2 sequences are LGHDT and YNNKEL (reference sequence). After removal of 4 bases from V and 4 bases from J, the junction contained 5 bases not matched to a gene. CDR3 sequence reads: CASSPRLAGGGETQYF. The CDR3, as DNA: TGTGCCAGCAGCCCCCGACTAGCGGGAGGGGGAGAGACCCAGTACTTC.

This chain joins TRBV6-5 and TRBJ2-5; 9 bases are a match to TRBD1. V was pared by 2 bases and J by 3 bases, with 1 base of the junction left unmatched. Germline V gene sequence: CDR1 MNHEY, CDR2 SVGAGI. The CDR3 runs 14 residues. In DNA form, the CDR3 reads TGTGCCAGCAGTTACAGGACAGGGGAAGAGACCCAGTACTTC. It yields the protein CASSYRTGEETQYF.

The rearrangement links TRBV19 to TRBJ1-1; 9 nucleotides line up with TRBD1. Per the germline V gene, CDR1 is LNHDA and CDR2 is SQIVND (reference sequence). There are 14 residues in the CDR3. J was trimmed by 3 bases and V by 7 bases; bases with no gene match: 6. Written as DNA, the CDR3 is TGTGCCAGTATTATGGGGACAGGGTACACTGAAGCTTTCTTT. Amino acids: CASIMGTGYTEAFF.

V gene TRBV6-5 combines with J gene TRBJ2-1; TRBD2 is a possible D gene (5 bases). V gave up 7 bases and J gave up 0 bases, with 13 bases separating them. There are 15 residues in the CDR3. Germline V CDR1 and CDR2: MNHEY, SVGAGI. The CDR3 reads CASNIARSSYNEQFF. The DNA for the CDR3 is TGTGCCAGCAATATAGCGCGAAGCTCCTACAATGAGCAGTTCTTC.

The chain links TRBV11-2 to TRBJ2-3; D not certain. V was shortened by 1 base and J by 6 bases, with 5 bases between the two germline ends. The CDR3 spans 12 residues. Germline V gene sequence: CDR1 SGHAT, CDR2 FQNNGV. The DNA for the CDR3 is TGTGCCAGCAGCTTAGGTGAGGATACGCAGTATTTT. Encoded protein: CASSLGEDTQYF. The whole variable domain, remainder taken from reference TRBV11-2 and TRBJ2-3, is EAGVAQSPRYKIIEKRQSVAFWCNPISGHATLYWYQQILGQGPKLLIQFQNNGVVDDSQLPKDRFSAERLKGVDSTLKIQPAKLEDSAVYLCASSLGEDTQYFGPGTRLTVL.

This clone has just one count. V usage is TRBV5-1 and J usage is TRBJ1-2; 10 nucleotides line up with TRBD1. The length of the CDR3 is 14 residues. The germline CDR1 and CDR2 sequences are SGHRS and YFSETQ. J lost 8 bases, V lost 4 bases, and 8 bases had no gene match. CDR3 sequence: CASSGDRGGGGYTF. The CDR3 DNA reads TGCGCCAGCAGCGGGGACAGGGGCGGCGGCGGCTACACCTTC.

The genes are TRBV5-1 and TRBJ1-2, with D uncertain. In germline, CDR1 is SGHRS, CDR2 YFSETQ. The germline V and J ends were trimmed by 0 bases and 6 bases, with 9 bases remaining between them. This CDR3 region has 13 residues. For the CDR3, the DNA is TGCGCCAGCAGCTTGGGTGTTGAGGATGGCTACACCTTC. Amino acid sequence: CASSLGVEDGYTF.

The chain joins TRBV28 to TRBJ1-2; TRBD1 is a possible D gene (6 bases). The CDR3 is made up of 13 amino acids. From germline, CDR1 is MDHEN and CDR2 SYDVKM. V was pared by 8 bases and J by 4 bases, with 14 bases between. CDR3 sequence reads: CASQLRGSYGYTF. The CDR3 DNA sequence: TGTGCCAGCCAACTCAGGGGCTCCTATGGCTACACCTTC.

The chain employs TRBV19 and TRBJ1-4, with 7 bases that match TRBD1. Germline CDR1 and CDR2: LNHDA and SQIVND (reference sequence). With V trimmed by 5 bases and J by 2 bases, 2 bases remained unmatched. The CDR3 runs 14 residues. The CDR3 is CASSVQGTNEKLFF. CDR3 DNA: TGTGCCAGTAGTGTACAGGGGACTAATGAAAAACTGTTTTTT.

V usage is TRBV5-8 and J usage is TRBJ2-5; D is possibly TRBD1 (6 bases). Trimming shortened V by 3 bases and J by 4 bases, and 13 bases separated the two germline ends. The CDR3 runs 14 residues. CDR1 is SGHTS and CDR2 is YDEGEE in the germline V gene. CDR3 DNA sequence: TGTGCCAGCAGCTCGACAGGATTCAGAGAGACCCAGTACTTC. Its translation is CASSSTGFRETQYF.

The J gene is TRBJ2-7, the V gene TRBV15; no definite D call. In germline, CDR1 is LNHNV, CDR2 YYDKDF (reference sequence). This CDR3 contains 15 residues. The V and J ends lost 4 bases and 2 bases respectively, with 15 bases between them. DNA for the CDR3: TGTGCCACCAGCATAAGCGAGACGAAAGCCTACGAGCAGTACTTC. It is translated as CATSISETKAYEQYF. Full variable domain (outside the CDR3, taken from reference TRBV15 and TRBJ2-7): DAMVIQNPRYQVTQFGKPVTLSCSQTLNHNVMYWYQQKSSQAPKLLFHYYDKDFNNEADTPDNFQSRRPNTSFCFLDIRSPGLGDTAMYLCATSISETKAYEQYFGPGTRLTVT.

The chain joins TRBV28 to TRBJ1-1, with a possible D match to TRBD1 (6 bases). The CDR3 consists of 16 residues. With 8 bases removed from V and 0 bases from J, the gap between germline ends came to 19 bases. CDR1 is MDHEN and CDR2 is SYDVKM in the germline V gene. CDR3 amino acids: CASRLQPGQLNTEAFF. DNA for the CDR3: TGTGCCAGCCGACTCCAACCCGGACAGCTGAACACTGAAGCTTTCTTT.

V gene TRBV6-5 combines with J gene TRBJ1-1; 7 bases agree with TRBD1. This CDR3 contains 14 residues. In germline, CDR1 is MNHEY, CDR2 SVGAGI. Unmatched junction bases numbered 7, after V lost 6 bases and J lost 3 bases. The chain's CDR3 is CASRSGQTYTEAFF. The CDR3 nucleotides are TGTGCCAGCAGATCGGGACAGACATACACTGAAGCTTTCTTT.

The chain couples TRBV5-1 to TRBJ2-3; 10 bases are a match to TRBD2. This CDR3 contains 16 residues. Germline assignment: CDR1 SGHRS and CDR2 YFSETQ. The V gene end was trimmed by 0 bases and the J gene end by 3 bases; junction bases not matched to a gene: 4. DNA of the CDR3: TGCGCCAGCAGCTTGGGAGAGGGACTAGCGACAGATACGCAGTATTTT. Its protein is CASSLGEGLATDTQYF.

This chain joins TRBV19 and TRBJ1-2, with D tentatively TRBD1 (6 bases). The CDR3 extends over 11 amino acids. V dropped 10 bases and J dropped 8 bases, with 14 bases sitting between them. The germline CDR1 and CDR2 sequences are LNHDA and SQIVND (reference sequence). The CDR3 sequence is CATLTGGGYTF. The CDR3 nucleotides read TGTGCCACCTTGACAGGCGGGGGCTACACCTTC.

The chain links TRBV30 to TRBJ1-2; possibly TRBD1 for D (5 bases). This CDR3 comprises 13 residues. The V end was cut by 3 bases, the J end by 8 bases, with 16 bases between. Germline lookup yields CDR1 GTSNPN and CDR2 SVGIG (reference sequence). The CDR3 DNA reads TGTGCCTGGAGCACGGGGGTACCGGGAGGCTACACCTTC. The encoded protein is CAWSTGVPGGYTF.

The CDR3, as DNA: TGTGCCAGCAGCCCACGGACTAGCGGATACACAGATACGCAGTATTTT. This gives the protein CASSPRTSGYTDTQYF. The chain uses TRBV11-3 and TRBJ2-3; the match to TRBD2 covers 10 bases. The CDR3 is 16 residues long. Germline V gene data show CDR1 as SGHNT and CDR2 as YENEEA. V was pared by 5 bases and J by 2 bases, with 7 bases of the junction left unmatched.

The gene calls are TRBV11-2 and TRBJ2-2; D call uncertain. This CDR3 has 15 residues. Germline lookup yields CDR1 SGHAT and CDR2 FQNNGV. With 7 bases removed from V and 3 bases from J, the gap between germline ends came to 15 bases. As DNA, the CDR3 is TGTGCCAGCACCCCATTCGGGTCTGACACCGGGGAGCTGTTTTTT. This gives the protein CASTPFGSDTGELFF.

V is TRBV5-1 and J is TRBJ2-2; the match to TRBD1 covers 11 bases. This CDR3 region has 16 residues. J gave up 4 bases and V 4 bases, and 6 bases lay outside the gene matches. Looked up from germline, CDR1 is SGHRS and CDR2 is YFSETQ. This CDR3 is CASSPGQGAGTGELFF. CDR3 DNA sequence: TGCGCCAGCAGCCCAGGACAGGGGGCCGGCACCGGGGAGCTGTTTTTT.

V and J are TRBV6-6 and TRBJ1-4, with a tentative D call TRBD1 (6 bases). This CDR3 comprises 15 residues. The germline V gene has CDR1 MNHNY and CDR2 SVGAGI (reference sequence). V gave up 4 bases and J gave up 0 bases, with 9 bases separating them. CDR3 in DNA: TGTGCCAGCAGTTCGGACAGAGCAACTAATGAAAAACTGTTTTTT. Amino acid sequence: CASSSDRATNEKLFF.

CDR3 sequence reads: CAISEAQRGREQYF. The CDR3 DNA follows: TGTGCCATCAGTGAGGCCCAGCGGGGGCGCGAGCAGTACTTC. The V and J genes are TRBV10-3 and TRBJ2-7, with 8 bases that match TRBD2. V shed 2 bases and J 6 bases; nucleotides not matched to a gene: 6. In germline, CDR1 is ENHRY, CDR2 SYGVKD. The CDR3 contains 14 residues.

CDR3 DNA sequence: TGTGCTAGTGGATACAGGGCGACAAATTCGGGCACCATATATTTT. Translated, it gives CASGYRATNSGTIYF. The J gene is TRBJ1-3, the V gene TRBV12-5; weak D call: TRBD1 (6 bases). The CDR3 consists of 15 residues. From germline, CDR1 is LGHNT and CDR2 FRNRAP. V was pared by 6 bases and J by 9 bases, with 21 bases between.